Shown below are 27 T cell receptor beta chains from a single sample sequenced in a study of vaccination effects on CD4 cells after COVID-19. These receptors' targets are unknown. Method: immunoSEQ multiplex PCR; TCRdb's copy keeps in-frame clones and lacks some. The top ten clones hold around 2.9% of a sample with about 73,000 clones, about four fifths of them seen once. Expansion of antigen-specific CD4+ T cells with viral peptide pools was carried out by the ViraFEST assay before sequencing. Following 10 days of culture, CD4+ T cells were isolated. Vaccinated recipients, who were negative for nucleocapsid antibodies, had no history of SARS-CoV-2 infection. This specimen was CD4+ T cells from PBMCs cultured with HCoV-NL63 spike peptides, taken before COVID-19 vaccination. The receptors come from a human donor who received a COVID-19 vaccine.

This rearrangement joins TRBV19 to TRBJ2-6; D is uncertain. V gave up 4 bases and J gave up 1 base, with 8 bases separating them. Germline lookup yields CDR1 LNHDA and CDR2 SQIVND (reference sequence). CDR3 size: 15 residues. The DNA of the CDR3 is TGTGCCAGTAGTACCACAAGTTCTGGGGCCAACGTCCTGACTTTC. Translated: CASSTTSSGANVLTF.

This chain joins TRBV6-5 and TRBJ1-1, with 7 bases aligning to TRBD1. The CDR3 length is 14 residues. The V segment lost 8 bases and the J segment 0 bases; nucleotides outside the gene matches: 6. Germline V gene sequence: CDR1 MNHEY, CDR2 SVGAGI. The CDR3 DNA reads TGTGCCAGCCGGGACAGCTACATGAACACTGAAGCTTTCTTT. It encodes CASRDSYMNTEAFF.

The chain employs TRBV30 and TRBJ2-3; TRBD2 matches 16 bases. In germline, CDR1 is GTSNPN, CDR2 SVGIG (reference sequence). V shed 5 bases and J 4 bases; nucleotides not matched to a gene: 6. CDR3 length: 16 residues. CDR3 loop: CAWVGTSGGGSDTQYF. For the CDR3, the DNA is TGTGCCTGGGTAGGGACTAGCGGGGGGGGGTCAGATACGCAGTATTTT.

This chain uses TRBV3-1 (or the pseudogene TRBV3-2) with TRBJ1-4; D perhaps matches TRBD1 (5 bases). In germline, CDR1 is LGHDT, CDR2 YNNKEL (reference sequence). V lost 2 bases, J lost 12 bases, and 7 bases lay in between. The CDR3 runs to 11 residues. The CDR3 region is CASSQRGQLFF. In nucleotides, the CDR3 is TGTGCCAGCAGCCAACGGGGACAACTGTTTTTT.

This chain connects TRBV18 to TRBJ1-2; D gene uncertain. The CDR3 consists of 16 residues. V dropped 3 bases and J dropped 0 bases, with 14 bases sitting between them. Germline CDR1 KGHSH, CDR2 LQKENI. The CDR3 loop reads CASSPITKTPNYGYTF. As DNA, the CDR3 is TGTGCCAGCTCACCTATAACGAAGACACCTAACTATGGCTACACCTTC.

About this clone itself: This sample includes further DNA sequences coding for the same CDR3. The rearrangement uses TRBV7-2 and TRBJ1-2, with 9 bases lining up with TRBD1. The CDR3 loop spans 15 amino acids. The V gene end was trimmed by 1 base and the J gene end by 0 bases; junction bases not matched to a gene: 0. Looked up from germline, CDR1 is SGHTA and CDR2 is FQGNSA. Written as DNA, the CDR3 is TGTGCCAGCAGCTTAGGACAGGGGGCTAACTATGGCTACACCTTC. It yields the protein CASSLGQGANYGYTF.

In its sample, this clone was seen a few times. The V gene is TRBV9, the J gene TRBJ1-5; D remains ambiguous. The CDR3 loop spans 14 amino acids. Trimming stripped 0 bases from V and 6 bases from J, with 10 bases between. CDR1 is SGDLS, CDR2 YYNGEE, per germline. CDR3 in DNA: TGTGCCAGCAGCGTAGGCAGAAGTACTCAGCCCCAGCATTTT. It translates to CASSVGRSTQPQHF.

The rearrangement joins TRBV11-2 to TRBJ2-5; 11 bases fit TRBD2. Germline CDR1 is SGHAT and CDR2 is FQNNGV. J was trimmed by 2 bases and V by 5 bases; bases with no gene match: 13. The CDR3 is made up of 18 amino acids. For the CDR3, the DNA is TGTGCCAGCAGCCCTAGCCGAATAACTAGCGGGGGACAAGAGACCCAGTACTTC. Translated, it gives CASSPSRITSGGQETQYF.

The chain has TRBV5-6 and TRBJ2-3; D uncertain. Germline CDR1 is SGHDT and CDR2 is YYEEEE. V gave up 0 bases and J gave up 1 base, with 9 bases separating them. This CDR3 has 15 amino acids. CDR3 in DNA: TGTGCCAGCAGCTTGGAAGGGTCGGGCACAGATACGCAGTATTTT. Protein product: CASSLEGSGTDTQYF.

This sequence joins TRBV2 and TRBJ1-2; 9 bases map to TRBD1. The CDR3 sequence is 13 residues long. J gave up 8 bases and V 3 bases, and 4 bases lay outside the gene matches. Germline V lookup: CDR1 SNHLY, CDR2 FYNNEI. As DNA, the CDR3 is TGTGCCAGCAGTGAGGACAGGGGCTTCGGCTACACCTTC. Its translation is CASSEDRGFGYTF.

This clone was counted once. This chain links TRBV29-1 with TRBJ1-1, with 10 bases that match TRBD1. The V segment lost 6 bases and the J segment 10 bases; nucleotides outside the gene matches: 8. CDR3 length equals 12 residues. In germline, CDR1 is SQVTM, CDR2 ANQGSEA. The CDR3 DNA reads TGCAGCGTGCTCCTAGGGACAGGGGTAGCTTTCTTT. As protein: CSVLLGTGVAFF.

J is TRBJ2-2 and V is TRBV9, with D perhaps matching TRBD1 (6 bases). Germline V gives CDR1 SGDLS, CDR2 YYNGEE. Trimming removed 2 bases at V and 7 bases at J, with 15 bases between. The CDR3 has 15 amino acids. CDR3 protein: CASSVVGAPSGELFF. The DNA of the CDR3 is TGTGCCAGCAGCGTGGTGGGGGCCCCTAGCGGGGAGCTGTTTTTT. Complete variable domain (other parts from reference TRBV9 and TRBJ2-2): DSGVTQTPKHLITATGQRVTLRCSPRSGDLSVYWYQQSLDQGLQFLIQYYNGEERAKGNILERFSAQQFPDLHSELNLSSLELGDSALYFCASSVVGAPSGELFFGEGSRLTVL.

The genes are TRBV15 and TRBJ2-5, with D perhaps assigned TRBD1 or TRBD2 (6 bases each). V was clipped by 0 bases and J by 10 bases, with 18 bases between them. This CDR3 contains 15 residues. CDR1 is LNHNV, CDR2 YYDKDF, per germline (reference sequence). The DNA for the CDR3 is TGTGCCACCAGCAGAGAAGGAGGGGGTAGCCCCCTCCAGTACTTC. Its translation is CATSREGGGSPLQYF.

There are a few counts of this clone. The chain has TRBV7-2 and TRBJ1-5, with D perhaps TRBD1 (5 bases). The CDR3 totals 14 residues. The ends were cut back, 1 base at V and 3 bases at J, with 7 bases in the middle. Germline-derived CDR1 and CDR2 are SGHTA and FQGNSA. The CDR3 DNA reads as TGTGCCAGCAGCTTAGGCAGGGTCAATCAGCCCCAGCATTTT. Protein product: CASSLGRVNQPQHF.

V is TRBV24-1 and J is TRBJ2-3, with TRBD1 matching over 7 bases. Germline V gene sequence: CDR1 KGHDR, CDR2 SFDVKD. This CDR3 comprises 15 residues. J lost 4 bases, V lost 4 bases, and 7 bases had no gene match. As DNA, the CDR3 is TGTGCCACCAGTGACCCCAGGGGGAGCGCAGATACGCAGTATTTT. This sequence encodes CATSDPRGSADTQYF.

V and J are TRBV10-3 and TRBJ2-5; 8 nucleotides match TRBD1. Germline CDR1 and CDR2: ENHRY and SYGVKD. Trimming at V came to 6 bases and at J to 1 base, leaving 4 bases not matched to a gene. The CDR3 loop spans 14 amino acids. CDR3 in amino acids: CAISADRGQETQYF. CDR3 DNA: TGTGCCATCAGCGCCGACAGGGGCCAAGAGACCCAGTACTTC.

The chain combines TRBV5-1 with TRBJ2-2; the D gene is possibly TRBD1 (5 bases). The germline CDR1 and CDR2 sequences are SGHRS and YFSETQ. Trimming left V 0 bases short and J 7 bases short, with 10 bases between. This CDR3 has 14 amino acids. The CDR3 DNA follows: TGCGCCAGCAGCTTGGTCAGGGCCCACGGGGAGCTGTTTTTT. Its translation is CASSLVRAHGELFF.

The rearrangement joins TRBV19 to TRBJ2-3; D unclear. Trimming took 8 bases from V and 0 from J, leaving 15 bases between them. Germline V lookup: CDR1 LNHDA, CDR2 SQIVND (reference sequence). CDR3 size: 15 residues. In nucleotides, the CDR3 is TGTGCCAGTGATGCAGACGGTCTTAGCACAGATACGCAGTATTTT. Amino acid sequence: CASDADGLSTDTQYF.

The V gene is TRBV7-6, the J gene TRBJ2-7; D possibly uses TRBD1 or TRBD2 (5 bases each). The CDR3 has 17 amino acids. Germline-derived CDR1 and CDR2 are SGHVS and FNYEAQ. The V end was cut by 5 bases, the J end by 4 bases, with 24 bases between. The CDR3 DNA reads TGTGCCAGCAGCCGTACTTGCACGGGGCCCGAGGGTTACGAGCAGTACGTC. Protein product: CASSRTCTGPEGYEQYV.

The chain recombines TRBV7-2 with TRBJ2-1; 12 nucleotides align to TRBD2. Germline V gene sequence: CDR1 SGHTA, CDR2 FQGNSA. V shed 1 base and J 6 bases; nucleotides not matched to a gene: 10. CDR3 length: 18 residues. In nucleotides, the CDR3 is TGTGCCAGCAGCTTAGTGCCCCTCGGACTAGCGGGGCCCAATGAGCAGTTCTTC. Translation: CASSLVPLGLAGPNEQFF. Based on the CDR3 plus reference TRBV7-2 and TRBJ2-1, the full variable domain is GAGVSQSPSNKVTEKGKDVELRCDPISGHTALYWYRQSLGQGLEFLIYFQGNSAPDKSGLPSDRFSAERTGGSVSTLTIQRTQQEDSAVYLCASSLVPLGLAGPNEQFFGPGTRLTVL.

The rearrangement uses TRBV18 and TRBJ2-7; D unclear. Trimming removed 2 bases at V and 5 bases at J, with 7 bases between. CDR3 length: 12 residues. Per germline, CDR1 KGHSH and CDR2 LQKENI. CDR3 DNA sequence: TGTGCCAGCTCACCAGGCAGAGACGAGCAGTACGTC. Translated, it gives CASSPGRDEQYV.

The gene calls are TRBV9 and TRBJ1-4; the match to TRBD1 covers 8 bases. The CDR3 has 15 amino acids. From germline, CDR1 is SGDLS and CDR2 YYNGEE. After removal of 3 bases from V and 0 bases from J, the junction contained 1 base not matched to a gene. CDR3 coding DNA: TGTGCCAGCAGCGAACAGGGGGCAACTAATGAAAAACTGTTTTTT. Translation gives CASSEQGATNEKLFF.

The sample holds a few counts of this clone. Here the CDR3 reads CASSGGYYNEQFF. As DNA, the CDR3 is TGTGCCAGCAGCGGCGGATATTACAATGAGCAGTTCTTC. The chain carries TRBV9 and TRBJ2-1; D gene uncertain. The CDR3 spans 13 residues. Germline V lookup: CDR1 SGDLS, CDR2 YYNGEE. Trimming stripped 3 bases from V and 4 bases from J, with 8 bases between.

J is TRBJ2-5 and V is TRBV5-1; no reliable D call. The germline V gene has CDR1 SGHRS and CDR2 YFSETQ. Deletions cut 3 bases from V and 1 base from J, with 10 bases between. The length of the CDR3 is 14 residues. The CDR3, as DNA: TGCGCCAGCAGCTCTTGGGGAACCCAAGAGACCCAGTACTTC. It translates to CASSSWGTQETQYF.

The chain employs TRBV6-6 and TRBJ1-4; D perhaps matches TRBD1 (6 bases). V was pared by 0 bases and J by 5 bases, with 10 bases between. The CDR3 runs to 15 residues. In germline, CDR1 is MNHNY, CDR2 SVGAGI (reference sequence). CDR3 protein: CASSYSGQGNEKLFF. CDR3 sequence (DNA): TGTGCCAGCAGTTACTCAGGGCAGGGGAATGAAAAACTGTTTTTT.

CDR3 sequence (DNA): TGTGCCAGCAGCGATCGACAGCTTAGGGAGACCCAGTACTTC. Amino acids: CASSDRQLRETQYF. V and J are TRBV5-4 and TRBJ2-5; tentatively, D is TRBD1 (5 bases). The V gene's germline CDR1 is SGHNT and CDR2 YYREEE (reference sequence). V lost 4 bases, J lost 5 bases, and 15 bases lay in between. This CDR3 comprises 14 residues.

This clone was found a few times. The gene calls are TRBV18 and TRBJ2-1; 8 positions agree with TRBD1. Losses at the gene ends were 5 bases for V and 0 bases for J; bases not matched to a gene: 6. Germline CDR1 KGHSH, CDR2 LQKENI. The CDR3 runs 16 residues. CDR3 DNA: TGTGCCAGCTCATTAACAGGGGGTAGCTCCTACAATGAGCAGTTCTTC. Encoded protein: CASSLTGGSSYNEQFF.